One TCR beta chain is described in this entry. Its antigen is still unknown. Trimming took off 4 bases at V and 7 bases at J, with 16 bases between the two ends. Germline V lookup: CDR1 SGHVS, CDR2 FQNEAQ. The CDR3 has 15 residues. This entry is derived from a study of cytomegalovirus exposure and HLA in healthy donors. About the research overall: Caucasian-associated ancestry cluster membership applied to around 76% of a few hundred genotyped donors. Notes on the study in general: Cytomegalovirus-associated status was assigned to roughly 160 TCR beta chains. In a later analysis, specific HLA alleles were associated with around 17,000 TCR beta sequences at a 0.05 false discovery rate. Cytomegalovirus status, reportedly, was diagnosed with high specificity and sensitivity by the classifier.

Vbeta (60) and Jbeta (13) primers were used in the PCR. Assay: immunoSEQ multiplex PCR; the TCRdb copy retains only in-frame clones and omits some. The sample yields 170,000 or so clones, approximately 80% seen once. Material for sequencing was PBMCs. The sequence came from a man aged 50 or older in good health and CMV-seropositive. The rearrangement links TRBV7-8 to TRBJ2-2; the D gene is possibly TRBD1 (6 bases). CDR3 coding DNA: TGTGCCAGCAGCTCATACAGGGCCCCCGGCGGGGAGCTGTTTTTT. It is translated as CASSSYRAPGGELFF.